The text below deals with one T cell receptor (beta chain). Treg sorting used a CD4+CD25+CD127-/low gate. The CDR3 sequence is 12 residues long. Trimming shortened V by 5 bases and J by 6 bases, and 10 bases separated the two germline ends. Germline V gene lookup returns CDR1 SGHAT and CDR2 FQNNGV. TCRdb passed the 5' RACE reads through MiXCR, listing each CDR3 protein once. In the table there are several thousand distinct CDR3 sequences, 40% to 55% of which are singletons. The chain joins TRBV11-2 to TRBJ1-1; no firm D call. The sample comprised Tregs sorted from a lymph node. The sequence came from a female donor with breast cancer. The CDR3 loop reads CASSNRRPEAFF. The CDR3 DNA reads as TGTGCCAGCAGCAACCGTCGGCCTGAAGCTTTCTTT.